These 30 T cell receptor beta chains share one sample of origin, sequenced in a study of long-term antiretroviral therapy in people with HIV. Version v3.0 of the immunoSEQ assay was performed at survey level. TCRdb's table, derived via immunoSEQ multiplex PCR, lists solely in-frame clones and lacks some. The table includes some 21,000 clones, around 90% detected once. The starting material was unsorted PBMCs, obtained 2.3 years after starting antiretroviral therapy. The receptors were sampled from a man between 60 and 75 years old with HIV.

The chain employs TRBV9 and TRBJ1-1; TRBD1 aligns across 7 bases. The CDR3 is 15 amino acids. With V trimmed by 4 bases and J by 2 bases, 8 bases remained unmatched. The V gene's germline CDR1 is SGDLS and CDR2 YYNGEE. The CDR3 DNA reads as TGTGCCAGCAGCCCCGCAGGGGGGGTTAACACTGAAGCTTTCTTT. It encodes CASSPAGGVNTEAFF.

This chain connects TRBV29-1 to TRBJ1-1; 7 nucleotides match TRBD1. CDR3 size: 13 residues. The germline gives CDR1 SQVTM, CDR2 ANQGSEA. Germline trimming cut 4 bases from V and 5 bases from J; bases unmatched to any gene: 7. CDR3 in amino acids: CSVVTRGETEAFF. CDR3 sequence (DNA): TGCAGCGTTGTAACCAGGGGGGAAACTGAAGCTTTCTTT.

The chain recombines TRBV9 with TRBJ2-5, with 11 bases matching TRBD2. This CDR3 has 16 residues. Germline-derived CDR1 and CDR2 are SGDLS and YYNGEE. V was clipped by 1 base and J by 2 bases; unmatched bases: 4. As DNA, the CDR3 is TGTGCCAGCAGCGTACAACTAGCGGGGGCTCAAGAGACCCAGTACTTC. Translated, it gives CASSVQLAGAQETQYF.

The rearrangement uses TRBV19 and TRBJ2-5, with 7 bases fitting TRBD2. The CDR3 is 15 amino acids. After removal of 3 bases from V and 5 bases from J, the junction contained 9 bases not matched to a gene. The germline V gene encodes CDR1 LNHDA and CDR2 SQIVND (reference sequence). The CDR3 is CASSIGTMGVETQYF. The CDR3 coding sequence is TGTGCCAGTAGTATTGGGACTATGGGTGTCGAGACCCAGTACTTC.

This clone was detected only once. This chain joins TRBV7-2 and TRBJ2-7; 8 bases are a match to TRBD2. CDR1 and CDR2 (germline): SGHTA, FQGNSA. Losses at the gene ends were 0 bases for V and 2 bases for J; bases not matched to a gene: 6. The CDR3 contains 16 residues. For the CDR3, the DNA is TGTGCCAGCAGCTTAGCCCCAGCGGGGGCAGCCTACGAGCAGTACTTC. This sequence encodes CASSLAPAGAAYEQYF.

The V call is TRBV5-1, the J call TRBJ2-2, with TRBD2 identical over 7 bases. The CDR3 is 19 residues long. Trimming at V came to 5 bases and at J to 6 bases, leaving 22 bases not matched to a gene. CDR1 is SGHRS, CDR2 YFSETQ, per germline. CDR3 DNA sequence: TGCGCCAGCAGAAGAACCACGGGAGTTCGAACGGGAGGAGCCGGGGAGCTGTTTTTT. Translating gives CASRRTTGVRTGGAGELFF.

The chain links TRBV28 to TRBJ1-5; D gene uncertain. Trimming took off 4 bases at V and 0 bases at J, with 19 bases between the two ends. This CDR3 has 18 amino acids. Germline CDR1 reads MDHEN; CDR2 reads SYDVKM. CDR3 sequence (DNA): TGTGCCAGCAGTTCCCGAAGAGTTTGGGTGGGTAGCAATCAGCCCCAGCATTTT. Translated, it gives CASSSRRVWVGSNQPQHF.

This chain links TRBV13 with TRBJ1-1; D is possibly TRBD1 (6 bases). Germline V gene data show CDR1 as PRHDT and CDR2 as FYEKMQ (reference sequence). V lost 0 bases to trimming and J lost 4 bases, with 15 bases between them. There are 16 residues in the CDR3. The CDR3 bases are TGTGCCAGCAGCTTAGGAGGGGGTGGAGTCTTCACTGAAGCTTTCTTT. As protein: CASSLGGGGVFTEAFF.

V gene TRBV6-5 combines with J gene TRBJ1-2; a weak D match, TRBD1 (5 bases). The CDR3 spans 16 residues. Trimming stripped 4 bases from V and 2 bases from J, with 17 bases between. CDR1 is MNHEY, CDR2 SVGAGI, per germline. CDR3 nucleotide sequence: TGTGCCAGCAGTTTCGACCTCACAGGTGAAAACTATGGCTACACCTTC. It translates to CASSFDLTGENYGYTF.

The chain uses TRBV6-6 and TRBJ1-5; D may be TRBD1 (5 bases). This CDR3 has 16 amino acids. The V end lost 6 bases, the J end lost 6 bases, and 21 bases lay between the germline ends. Looked up from germline, CDR1 is MNHNY and CDR2 is SVGAGI (reference sequence). The CDR3, as DNA: TGTGCCAGCAGACCACCCGGAGTGGGCGGGGGTCAGCCCCAGCATTTT. This codes for CASRPPGVGGGQPQHF.

V usage is TRBV13 and J usage is TRBJ1-1, with D possibly being TRBD1 (6 bases). The CDR3 contains 16 residues. Germline-derived CDR1 and CDR2 are PRHDT and FYEKMQ (reference sequence). The V end was cut by 3 bases, the J end by 0 bases, with 14 bases between. CDR3 in DNA: TGTGCCAGCAGCTTCATCGGAGGGGGGATGAACACTGAAGCTTTCTTT. Translated: CASSFIGGGMNTEAFF.

This sequence joins TRBV7-9 and TRBJ2-7; no clear D. Germline CDR1 is SEHNR and CDR2 is FQNEAQ (reference sequence). V was shortened by 1 base and J by 6 bases, with 10 bases between the two germline ends. This CDR3 has 13 residues. CDR3 sequence: CASSLVGASEQYF. The CDR3 DNA follows: TGTGCCAGCAGCTTAGTCGGAGCGAGCGAGCAGTACTTC.

This chain connects TRBV2 to TRBJ2-3, with D tentatively TRBD2 (5 bases). Trimming removed 4 bases at V and 2 bases at J, with 13 bases between. CDR1 and CDR2 (germline): SNHLY, FYNNEI. The CDR3 totals 15 residues. The CDR3 protein is CASSAAEDPTDTQYF. In DNA, the CDR3 is TGTGCCAGCAGTGCGGCGGAGGACCCCACAGATACGCAGTATTTT.

The chain has TRBV27 and TRBJ2-1; TRBD2 agrees at 10 bases. The CDR3 is 16 amino acids. Looked up from germline, CDR1 is MNHEY and CDR2 is SMNVEV (reference sequence). Trimming at V came to 8 bases and at J to 9 bases, leaving 16 bases not matched to a gene. DNA for the CDR3: TGTGCCAGCGGGTCGGGGGCCAGCGGGAGGGCGGGTGAGCAGTTCTTC. Its translation is CASGSGASGRAGEQFF.

Here the CDR3 reads CASSQGPRQGNTEAFF. CDR3 nucleotide sequence: TGTGCCAGCAGCCAGGGCCCTCGACAGGGGAACACTGAAGCTTTCTTT. The chain joins TRBV4-2 to TRBJ1-1; 7 bases are a match to TRBD1. Germline trimming cut 3 bases from V and 1 base from J; bases unmatched to any gene: 8. The germline CDR1 and CDR2 sequences are LGHNA and YNFKEQ. The CDR3 is 16 amino acids.

The chain combines TRBV6-6 with TRBJ2-5; D is perhaps TRBD1 or TRBD2 (5 bases each). In germline, CDR1 is MNHNY, CDR2 SVGAGI (reference sequence). This CDR3 is built from 15 residues. The V end lost 6 bases, the J end lost 9 bases, and 23 bases lay between the germline ends. The CDR3 region has the DNA TGTGCCAGCAGCCCAAACCGGGACGGTTGGTTGGCCCAGTACTTC. Protein sequence: CASSPNRDGWLAQYF.

The rearrangement uses TRBV5-1 and TRBJ2-7; the D gene is possibly TRBD1 (6 bases). Germline-derived CDR1 and CDR2 are SGHRS and YFSETQ. V lost 4 bases and J 3 bases, leaving 14 bases between the germline ends. This CDR3 contains 14 residues. This CDR3 is CASSPGHLDYEQYF. The CDR3 region has the DNA TGCGCCAGCAGCCCGGGACATCTAGACTACGAGCAGTACTTC.

The chain couples TRBV27 to TRBJ2-2, with 7 bases matching TRBD1. Losses at the gene ends were 4 bases for V and 5 bases for J; bases not matched to a gene: 13. Germline CDR1 MNHEY, CDR2 SMNVEV (reference sequence). This CDR3 is built from 17 residues. CDR3 protein: CASSSTNRGIRTGELFF. The DNA of the CDR3 is TGTGCCAGCAGTTCCACTAACAGGGGAATCAGGACCGGGGAGCTGTTTTTT.

This clone was counted a single time. The chain employs TRBV6-6 and TRBJ1-5; no clear D. Germline V lookup: CDR1 MNHNY, CDR2 SVGAGI (reference sequence). V gave up 11 bases and J gave up 0 bases, with 17 bases separating them. The CDR3 is 15 amino acids. The CDR3 DNA follows: TGTGCCGCGGGAGGAGGAGTTTATAGCAATCAGCCCCAGCATTTT. Translating gives CAAGGGVYSNQPQHF.

The rearrangement links TRBV5-1 to TRBJ2-7; tentatively, D is TRBD1 (5 bases). The ends were cut back, 4 bases at V and 2 bases at J, with 13 bases in the middle. There are 14 residues in the CDR3. The germline V gene encodes CDR1 SGHRS and CDR2 YFSETQ. The CDR3 nucleotides are TGCGCCAGCAGCCCCGGACAAGAAGCCTACGAGCAGTACTTC. Amino acid sequence: CASSPGQEAYEQYF. Looking up the rest from reference TRBV5-1 and TRBJ2-7 gives the full variable domain: KAGVTQTPRYLIKTRGQQVTLSCSPISGHRSVSWYQQTPGQGLQFLFEYFSETQRNKGNFPGRFSGRQFSNSRSEMNVSTLELGDSALYLCASSPGQEAYEQYFGPGTRLTVT.

CDR3 residues: CASSSDNPSNQPQHF. Written as DNA, the CDR3 is TGCGCCAGCAGTTCTGACAATCCTAGCAATCAGCCCCAGCATTTT. The chain employs TRBV5-1 and TRBJ1-5; D unclear. The germline V gene has CDR1 SGHRS and CDR2 YFSETQ. This CDR3 spans 15 amino acids. V was cut by 5 bases and J by 0 bases, with 12 bases left in between.

The chain employs TRBV4-2 and TRBJ1-1; tentative D call: TRBD1 (6 bases). The V end lost 10 bases, the J end lost 8 bases, and 23 bases lay between the germline ends. The CDR3 extends over 14 amino acids. Germline CDR1 reads LGHNA; CDR2 reads YNFKEQ. CDR3 residues: CATKGGTGSSEAFF. In DNA form, the CDR3 reads TGTGCCACCAAAGGGGGTACGGGGTCGTCCGAAGCTTTCTTT.

This chain joins TRBV4-3 and TRBJ2-7; no clear D. V was trimmed by 0 bases and J by 2 bases, leaving 11 bases between them. This CDR3 has 15 residues. From germline, CDR1 is LGHNA and CDR2 YSLEER. CDR3 protein: CASSQEGQVTYEQYF. In nucleotides, the CDR3 is TGCGCCAGCAGCCAAGAAGGTCAGGTCACCTACGAGCAGTACTTC.

V and J are TRBV29-1 and TRBJ2-2; D perhaps matches TRBD1 (6 bases). The ends were cut back, 7 bases at V and 1 base at J, with 10 bases in the middle. This CDR3 is 13 amino acids long. In germline, CDR1 is SQVTM, CDR2 ANQGSEA. CDR3 sequence reads: CSGGQKNTGELFF. The CDR3 nucleotides read TGCAGCGGCGGACAGAAGAACACCGGGGAGCTGTTTTTT.

The chain joins TRBV10-3 to TRBJ2-7; no clear D gene. V lost 3 bases to trimming and J lost 1 base, with 7 bases between them. Germline CDR1 is ENHRY and CDR2 is SYGVKD. This CDR3 is built from 13 residues. The CDR3: CAISERDSYEQYF. The DNA of the CDR3 is TGTGCCATCAGTGAACGTGATTCCTACGAGCAGTACTTC.

This chain links TRBV9 with TRBJ2-2, with 8 nucleotides matching TRBD2. Per the germline V gene, CDR1 is SGDLS and CDR2 is YYNGEE. V was pared by 4 bases and J by 4 bases, with 12 bases of the junction left unmatched. The CDR3 is made up of 17 amino acids. CDR3 DNA: TGTGCCAGCAGCAACCCGTCTAGCGGGCCCTTCACCGGGGAGCTGTTTTTT. Encoded protein: CASSNPSSGPFTGELFF.

The V call is TRBV18, the J call TRBJ1-5; possible D gene TRBD1, 6 bases. V was shortened by 2 bases and J by 5 bases, with 13 bases between the two germline ends. This CDR3 is 15 amino acids long. The germline gives CDR1 KGHSH, CDR2 LQKENI. The CDR3 loop reads CASSPNGGRDQPQHF. The CDR3 bases are TGTGCCAGCTCACCAAACGGGGGGCGTGATCAGCCCCAGCATTTT.

This rearrangement joins TRBV7-9 to TRBJ2-3; 7 bases agree with TRBD2. CDR1 is SEHNR, CDR2 FQNEAQ, per germline (reference sequence). Unmatched junction bases numbered 9, after V lost 3 bases and J lost 3 bases. This CDR3 has 16 amino acids. CDR3 in DNA: TGTGCCAGCAGCTTTCCGGCGGGAGTCGAGACAGATACGCAGTATTTT. Its protein is CASSFPAGVETDTQYF.

The chain recombines TRBV29-1 with TRBJ2-1, with 8 bases fitting TRBD1. In germline, CDR1 is SQVTM, CDR2 ANQGSEA. The V segment lost 5 bases and the J segment 4 bases; nucleotides outside the gene matches: 7. The CDR3 length is 14 residues. DNA of the CDR3: TGCAGCGTTACCCGGGACAGGAGTTACAATGAGCAGTTCTTC. This translates into CSVTRDRSYNEQFF.

The chain joins TRBV29-1 to TRBJ2-3; 11 bases map to TRBD2. The trim removed 4 bases at V and 3 bases at J, leaving 9 bases unmatched. This CDR3 is built from 16 residues. Looked up from germline, CDR1 is SQVTM and CDR2 is ANQGSEA. In DNA form, the CDR3 reads TGCAGCGTTGCACGGCTAGCGGGAGGTAGGACAGATACGCAGTATTTT. As protein: CSVARLAGGRTDTQYF.